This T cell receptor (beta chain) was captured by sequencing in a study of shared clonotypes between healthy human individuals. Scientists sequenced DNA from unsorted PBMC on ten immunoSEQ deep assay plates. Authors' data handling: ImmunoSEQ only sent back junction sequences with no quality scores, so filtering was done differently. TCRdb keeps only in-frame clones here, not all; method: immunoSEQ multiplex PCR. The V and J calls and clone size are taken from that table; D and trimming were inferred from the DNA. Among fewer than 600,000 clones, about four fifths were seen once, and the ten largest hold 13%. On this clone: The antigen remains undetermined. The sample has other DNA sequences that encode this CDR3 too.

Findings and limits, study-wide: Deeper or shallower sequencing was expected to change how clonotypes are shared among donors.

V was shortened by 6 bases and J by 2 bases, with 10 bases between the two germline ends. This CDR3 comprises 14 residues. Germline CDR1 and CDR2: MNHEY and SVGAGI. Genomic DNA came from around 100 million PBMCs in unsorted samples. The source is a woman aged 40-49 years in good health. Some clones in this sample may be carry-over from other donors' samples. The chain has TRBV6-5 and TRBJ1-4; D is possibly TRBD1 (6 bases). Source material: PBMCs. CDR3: CASRSRGTNEKLFF. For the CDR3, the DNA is TGTGCCAGCAGATCGAGGGGGACTAATGAAAAACTGTTTTTT.